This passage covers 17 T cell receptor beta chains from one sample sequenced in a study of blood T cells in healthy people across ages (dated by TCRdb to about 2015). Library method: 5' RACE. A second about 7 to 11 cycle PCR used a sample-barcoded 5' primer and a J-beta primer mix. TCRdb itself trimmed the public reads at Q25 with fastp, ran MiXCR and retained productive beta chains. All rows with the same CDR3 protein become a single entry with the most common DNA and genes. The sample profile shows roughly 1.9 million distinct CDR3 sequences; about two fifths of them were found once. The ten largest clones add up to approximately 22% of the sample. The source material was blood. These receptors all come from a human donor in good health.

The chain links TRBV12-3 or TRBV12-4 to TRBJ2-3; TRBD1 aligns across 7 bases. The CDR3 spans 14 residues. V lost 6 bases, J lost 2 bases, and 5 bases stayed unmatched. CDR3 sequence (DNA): TGTGCCAGCAGAGGGACAGCTTACACAGATACGCAGTATTTT. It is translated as CASRGTAYTDTQYF.

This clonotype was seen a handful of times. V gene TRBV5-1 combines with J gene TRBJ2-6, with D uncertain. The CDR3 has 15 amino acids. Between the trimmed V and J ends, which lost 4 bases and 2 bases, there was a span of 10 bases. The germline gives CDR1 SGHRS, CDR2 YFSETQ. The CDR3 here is CASSPFWTGANVLTF. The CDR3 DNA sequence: TGCGCCAGCAGCCCCTTTTGGACTGGGGCCAACGTCCTGACTTTC.

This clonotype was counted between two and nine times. This CDR3 reads CSAPSIRTFSYEQYF. The CDR3 DNA follows: TGCAGTGCCCCCTCGATCCGTACCTTTTCCTACGAGCAGTACTTC. This chain connects TRBV20-1 to TRBJ2-7; D not certain. The CDR3 extends over 15 amino acids. CDR1 is DFQATT and CDR2 is SNEGSKA in the germline V gene (reference sequence). V lost 6 bases, J lost 1 base, and 19 bases lay in between.

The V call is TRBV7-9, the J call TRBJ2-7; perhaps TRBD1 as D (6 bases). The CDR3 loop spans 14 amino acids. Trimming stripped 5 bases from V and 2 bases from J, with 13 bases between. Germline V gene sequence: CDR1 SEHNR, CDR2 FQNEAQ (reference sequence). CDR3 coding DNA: TGTGCCAGCAGCCTCGGGACACTCACCTACGAGCAGTACTTC. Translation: CASSLGTLTYEQYF. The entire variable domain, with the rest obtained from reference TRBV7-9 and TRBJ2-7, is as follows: DTGVSQNPRHKITKRGQNVTFRCDPISEHNRLYWYRQTLGQGPEFLTYFQNEAQLEKSRLLSDRFSAERPKGSFSTLEIQRTEQGDSAMYLCASSLGTLTYEQYFGPGTRLTVT.

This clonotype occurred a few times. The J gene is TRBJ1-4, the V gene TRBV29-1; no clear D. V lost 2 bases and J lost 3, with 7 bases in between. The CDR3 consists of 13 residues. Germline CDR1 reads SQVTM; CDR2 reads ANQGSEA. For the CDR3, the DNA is TGCAGCGTTGAAAGGGTTGCTAATGAAAAACTGTTTTTT. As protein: CSVERVANEKLFF.

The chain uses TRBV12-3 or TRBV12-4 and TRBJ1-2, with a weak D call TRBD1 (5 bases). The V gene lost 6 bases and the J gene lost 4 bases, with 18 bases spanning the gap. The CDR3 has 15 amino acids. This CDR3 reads CASSLGPDRIYGYTF. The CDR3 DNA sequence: TGTGCCAGCAGCCTAGGGCCCGACAGAATCTATGGCTACACCTTC.

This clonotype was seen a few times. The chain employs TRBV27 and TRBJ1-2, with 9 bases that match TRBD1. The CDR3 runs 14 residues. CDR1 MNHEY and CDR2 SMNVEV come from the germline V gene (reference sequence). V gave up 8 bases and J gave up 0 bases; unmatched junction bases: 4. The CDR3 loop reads CASRQGGTNYGYTF. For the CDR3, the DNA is TGTGCCAGCCGACAGGGGGGGACTAACTATGGCTACACCTTC.

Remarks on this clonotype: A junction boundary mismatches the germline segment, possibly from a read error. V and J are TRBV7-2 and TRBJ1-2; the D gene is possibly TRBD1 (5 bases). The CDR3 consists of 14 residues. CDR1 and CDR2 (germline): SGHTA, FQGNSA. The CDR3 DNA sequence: TGTGCCGGCAGTTTCAGGGAAACTAACTATGGCTACACCTTC. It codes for CAGSFRETNYGYTF. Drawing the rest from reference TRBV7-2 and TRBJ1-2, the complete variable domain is GAGVSQSPSNKVTEKGKDVELRCDPISGHTALYWYRQSLGQGLEFLIYFQGNSAPDKSGLPSDRFSAERTGGSVSTLTIQRTQQEDSAVYLCAGSFRETNYGYTFGSGTRLTVV.

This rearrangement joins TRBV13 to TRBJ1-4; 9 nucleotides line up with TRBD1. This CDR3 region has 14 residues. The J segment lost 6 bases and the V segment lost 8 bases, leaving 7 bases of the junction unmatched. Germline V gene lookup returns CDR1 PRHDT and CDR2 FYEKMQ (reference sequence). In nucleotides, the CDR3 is TGTGCCAGCGGCACAGGGGGCCTCGATGAAAAACTGTTTTTT. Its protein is CASGTGGLDEKLFF. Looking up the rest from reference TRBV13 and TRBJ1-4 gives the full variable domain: AAGVIQSPRHLIKEKRETATLKCYPIPRHDTVYWYQQGPGQDPQFLISFYEKMQSDKGSIPDRFSAQQFSDYHSELNMSSLELGDSALYFCASGTGGLDEKLFFGSGTQLSVL.

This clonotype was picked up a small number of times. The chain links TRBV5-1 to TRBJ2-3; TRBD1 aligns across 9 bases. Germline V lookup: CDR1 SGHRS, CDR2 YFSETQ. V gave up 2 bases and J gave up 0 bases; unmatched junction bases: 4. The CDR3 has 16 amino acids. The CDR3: CASSLQGAKSTDTQYF. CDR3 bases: TGCGCCAGCAGCTTACAGGGGGCCAAGAGCACAGATACGCAGTATTTT.

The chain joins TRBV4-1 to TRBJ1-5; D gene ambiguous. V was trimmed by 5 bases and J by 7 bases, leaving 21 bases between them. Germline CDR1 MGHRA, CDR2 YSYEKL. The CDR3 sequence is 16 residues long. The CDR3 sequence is CASSSSRLTPGQPQHF. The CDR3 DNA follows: TGCGCCAGCAGCTCGAGCCGGCTTACTCCTGGGCAGCCCCAGCATTTT.

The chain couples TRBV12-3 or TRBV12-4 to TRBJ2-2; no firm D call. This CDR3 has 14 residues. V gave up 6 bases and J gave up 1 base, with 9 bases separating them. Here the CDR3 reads CASRAELNTGELFF. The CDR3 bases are TGTGCCAGCAGGGCGGAACTGAACACCGGGGAGCTGTTTTTT.

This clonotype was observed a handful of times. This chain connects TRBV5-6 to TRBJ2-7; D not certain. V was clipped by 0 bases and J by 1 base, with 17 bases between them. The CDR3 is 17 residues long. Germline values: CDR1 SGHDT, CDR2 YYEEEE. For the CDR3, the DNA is TGTGCCAGCAGCTTGGATACGTCGTCGTTCAAATCCTACGAGCAGTACTTC. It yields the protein CASSLDTSSFKSYEQYF. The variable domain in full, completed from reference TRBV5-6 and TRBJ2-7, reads DAGVTQSPTHLIKTRGQQVTLRCSPKSGHDTVSWYQQALGQGPQFIFQYYEEEERQRGNFPDRFSGHQFPNYSSELNVNALLLGDSALYLCASSLDTSSFKSYEQYFGPGTRLTVT.

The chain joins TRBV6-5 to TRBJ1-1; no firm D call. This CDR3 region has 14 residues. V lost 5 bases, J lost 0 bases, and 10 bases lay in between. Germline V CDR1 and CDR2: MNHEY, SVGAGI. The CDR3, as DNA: TGTGCCAGCAGTACGTTGACGGTGAACACTGAAGCTTTCTTT. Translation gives CASSTLTVNTEAFF.

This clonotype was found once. The CDR3 coding sequence is TGTGCCAGCAGTCCAAGCGGGGGTTCCTCCTACAATGAGCAGTACTTC. Translated, it gives CASSPSGGSSYNEQYF. The rearrangement links TRBV9 to TRBJ2-1; TRBD2 matches at 8 bases. Matching the DNA end better, TRBJ2-7 makes the J call doubtful. The germline gives CDR1 SGDLS, CDR2 YYNGEE. This CDR3 contains 16 residues.

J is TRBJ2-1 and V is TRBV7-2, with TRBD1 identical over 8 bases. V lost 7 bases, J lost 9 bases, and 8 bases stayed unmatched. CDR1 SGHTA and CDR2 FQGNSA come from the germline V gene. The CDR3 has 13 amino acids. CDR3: CASTRDRTGEQFF. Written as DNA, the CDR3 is TGTGCCAGCACTCGGGACAGGACGGGTGAGCAGTTCTTC.

The CDR3, as DNA: TGTGCCAGCAGCTCCCCAGAAGGGACAGGGGTCTTGAATGAGCAGTTCTTC. It is translated as CASSSPEGTGVLNEQFF. The genes are TRBV7-3 and TRBJ2-1; 10 bases match TRBD1. This CDR3 comprises 17 residues. V trimming: 4 bases; J trimming: 7 bases; junction bases outside the gene matches: 13. Germline V gene lookup returns CDR1 SGHTA and CDR2 FQGTGA.